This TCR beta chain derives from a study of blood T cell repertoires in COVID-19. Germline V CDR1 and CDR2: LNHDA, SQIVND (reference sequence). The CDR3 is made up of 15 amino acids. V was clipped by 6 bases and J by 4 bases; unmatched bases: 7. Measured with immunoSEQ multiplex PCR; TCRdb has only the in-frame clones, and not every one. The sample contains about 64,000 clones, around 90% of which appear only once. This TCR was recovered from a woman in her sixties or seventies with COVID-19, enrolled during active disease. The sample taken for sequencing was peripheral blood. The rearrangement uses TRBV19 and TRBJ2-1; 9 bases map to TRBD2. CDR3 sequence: CASSFSGRRYNEQFF. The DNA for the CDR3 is TGTGCCAGTAGCTTTAGCGGGAGAAGGTACAATGAGCAGTTCTTC.